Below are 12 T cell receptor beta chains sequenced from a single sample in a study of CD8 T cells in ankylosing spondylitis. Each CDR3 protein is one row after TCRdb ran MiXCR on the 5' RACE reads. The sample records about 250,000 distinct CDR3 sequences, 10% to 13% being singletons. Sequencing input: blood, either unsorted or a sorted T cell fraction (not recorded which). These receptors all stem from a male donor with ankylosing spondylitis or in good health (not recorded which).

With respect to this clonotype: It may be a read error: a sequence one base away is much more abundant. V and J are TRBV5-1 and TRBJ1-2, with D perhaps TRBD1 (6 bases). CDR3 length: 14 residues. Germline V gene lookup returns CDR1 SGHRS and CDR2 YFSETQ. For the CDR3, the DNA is TGCGCCAGCAGCTCGGACAGCCCCCTCTATGACTACACCTTC. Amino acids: CASSSDSPLYDYTF.

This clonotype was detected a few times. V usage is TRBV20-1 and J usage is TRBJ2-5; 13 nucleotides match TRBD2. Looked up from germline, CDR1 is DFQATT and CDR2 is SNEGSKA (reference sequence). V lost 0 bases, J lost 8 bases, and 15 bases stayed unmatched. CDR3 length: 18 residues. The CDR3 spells CSARDARLAGGSRRTQYF. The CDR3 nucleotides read TGCAGTGCTAGAGATGCGCGACTAGCGGGAGGCTCACGCAGAACCCAGTACTTC.

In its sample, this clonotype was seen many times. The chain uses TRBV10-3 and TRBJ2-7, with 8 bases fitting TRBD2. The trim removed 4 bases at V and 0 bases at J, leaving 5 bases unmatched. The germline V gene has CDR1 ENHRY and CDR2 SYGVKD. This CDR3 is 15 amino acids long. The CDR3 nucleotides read TGTGCCATCAGTGTGGAGACTAGCGCCTCCTACGAGCAGTACTTC. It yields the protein CAISVETSASYEQYF.

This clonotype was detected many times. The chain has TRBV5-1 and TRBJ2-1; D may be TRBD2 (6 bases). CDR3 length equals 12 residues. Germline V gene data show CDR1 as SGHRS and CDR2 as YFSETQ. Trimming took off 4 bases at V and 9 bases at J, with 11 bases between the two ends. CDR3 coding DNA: TGCGCCAGCAGCCCGACTAGGACTGAGCAGTTCTTC. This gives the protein CASSPTRTEQFF.

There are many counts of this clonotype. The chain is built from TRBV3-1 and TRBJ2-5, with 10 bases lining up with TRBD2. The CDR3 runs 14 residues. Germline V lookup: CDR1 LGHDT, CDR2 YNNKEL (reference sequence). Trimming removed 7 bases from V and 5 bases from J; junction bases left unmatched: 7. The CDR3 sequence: CASKSGGAGETQYF. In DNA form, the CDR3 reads TGTGCCAGCAAGAGCGGGGGGGCGGGGGAGACCCAGTACTTC.

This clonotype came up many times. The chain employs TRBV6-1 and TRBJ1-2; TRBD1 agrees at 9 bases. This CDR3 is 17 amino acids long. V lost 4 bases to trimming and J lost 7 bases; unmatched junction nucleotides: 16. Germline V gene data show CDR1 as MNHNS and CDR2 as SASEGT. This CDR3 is CASSAVPTGTGRGGYTF. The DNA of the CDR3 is TGTGCCAGCAGTGCTGTTCCTACCGGGACAGGGAGGGGTGGCTACACCTTC.

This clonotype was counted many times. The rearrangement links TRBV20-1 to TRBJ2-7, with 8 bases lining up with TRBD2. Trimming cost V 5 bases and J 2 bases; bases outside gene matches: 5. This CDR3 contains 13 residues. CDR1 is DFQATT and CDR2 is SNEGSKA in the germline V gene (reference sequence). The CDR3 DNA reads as TGCAGTGCTCCCTTAGCGGGGACCTACGAGCAGTACTTC. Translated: CSAPLAGTYEQYF.

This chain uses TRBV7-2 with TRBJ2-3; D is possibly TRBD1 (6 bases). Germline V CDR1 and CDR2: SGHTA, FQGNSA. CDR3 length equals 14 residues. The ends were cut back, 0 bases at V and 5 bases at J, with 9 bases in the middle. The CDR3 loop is CASSLAVDRDTQYF. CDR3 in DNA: TGTGCCAGCAGCTTAGCGGTGGACAGAGATACGCAGTATTTT.

CDR3 loop: CASSPRTGEGKAFF. The CDR3 DNA follows: TGTGCCAGCAGCCCCAGGACAGGGGAAGGTAAAGCTTTCTTT. The chain employs TRBV9 and TRBJ1-1; 9 bases are shared with TRBD1. The CDR3 is 14 residues long. Per the germline V gene, CDR1 is SGDLS and CDR2 is YYNGEE. With V trimmed by 4 bases and J by 9 bases, 10 bases remained unmatched.

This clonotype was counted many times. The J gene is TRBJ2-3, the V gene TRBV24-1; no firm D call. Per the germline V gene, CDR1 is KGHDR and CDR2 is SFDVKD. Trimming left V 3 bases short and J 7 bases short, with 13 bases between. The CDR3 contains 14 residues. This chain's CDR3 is CATSDVFPFNTQYF. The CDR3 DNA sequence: TGTGCCACCAGTGATGTTTTCCCTTTTAATACGCAGTATTTT.

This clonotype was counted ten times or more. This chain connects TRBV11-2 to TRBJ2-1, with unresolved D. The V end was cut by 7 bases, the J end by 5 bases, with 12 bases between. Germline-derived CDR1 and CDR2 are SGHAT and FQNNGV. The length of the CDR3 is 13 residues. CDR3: CASKDRIDNEQFF. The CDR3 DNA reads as TGTGCCAGCAAAGATCGCATTGACAATGAGCAGTTCTTC.

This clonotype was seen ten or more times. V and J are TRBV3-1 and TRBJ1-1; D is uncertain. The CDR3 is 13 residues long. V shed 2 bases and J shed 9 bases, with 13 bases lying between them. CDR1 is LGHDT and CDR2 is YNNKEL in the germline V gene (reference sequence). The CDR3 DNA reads TGTGCCAGCAGCCAACTTGGGGAGGCTCAAGCTTTCTTT. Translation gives CASSQLGEAQAFF.